A single sample is the source of the 20 T cell receptor beta chains below, sequenced in a study of T-cell memory formation after mild COVID-19. TCRdb ran MiXCR on the 5' RACE reads and lists one entry per CDR3 protein. The sample lists roughly 450,000 distinct CDR3 sequences, 18% occurring once. Sample: PBMCs or a T cell subset sorted from them (not recorded which). These receptors originate from a man between 18 and 35 years old who had mild COVID-19 (a few samples of this study predate the infection). Cell type and time point are not known.

V is TRBV7-3 and J is TRBJ2-1; 10 bases agree with TRBD1. V was clipped by 5 bases and J by 0 bases; unmatched bases: 7. Germline loops: CDR1 SGHTA, CDR2 FQGTGA. This CDR3 has 17 amino acids. The CDR3 DNA reads as TGTGCCAGCAGCGTTGGGACAGGGGTAAGCTCCTACAATGAGCAGTTCTTC. Protein product: CASSVGTGVSSYNEQFF.

The chain uses TRBV15 and TRBJ2-3; possibly TRBD1 for D (5 bases). The CDR3 has 16 amino acids. Trimming removed 0 bases at V and 5 bases at J, with 15 bases between. CDR1 is LNHNV and CDR2 is YYDKDF in the germline V gene (reference sequence). The CDR3 loop reads CATSRDYRGSGDTQYF. As DNA, the CDR3 is TGTGCCACCAGCAGAGACTATAGGGGTTCGGGAGATACGCAGTATTTT. The whole variable domain, remainder taken from reference TRBV15 and TRBJ2-3, is DAMVIQNPRYQVTQFGKPVTLSCSQTLNHNVMYWYQQKSSQAPKLLFHYYDKDFNNEADTPDNFQSRRPNTSFCFLDIRSPGLGDTAMYLCATSRDYRGSGDTQYFGPGTRLTVL.

The chain is built from TRBV3-1 and TRBJ2-1; D tentatively reads TRBD1 or TRBD2 (7 bases each). The CDR3 is 15 amino acids. The germline V gene has CDR1 LGHDT and CDR2 YNNKEL (reference sequence). Trimming stripped 1 base from V and 12 bases from J, with 19 bases between. Here the CDR3 reads CASSQVTQGGVGQFF. The CDR3 DNA reads TGTGCCAGCAGCCAAGTAACCCAGGGGGGGGTCGGGCAGTTCTTC.

The J gene is TRBJ1-6, the V gene TRBV6-2 or TRBV6-3; 11 bases agree with TRBD1. CDR3 length equals 15 residues. Trimming at V came to 5 bases and at J to 8 bases, leaving 5 bases not matched to a gene. Germline CDR1 reads MNHEY; CDR2 reads SVGEGT. CDR3 loop: CASSERDRGYSPLHF. The CDR3 DNA reads TGTGCCAGCAGTGAACGGGACAGGGGGTATTCACCCCTCCACTTT.

The J gene is TRBJ2-3, the V gene TRBV19; tentatively, D is TRBD1 or TRBD2 (5 bases each). Trimming shortened V by 7 bases and J by 4 bases, and 15 bases separated the two germline ends. CDR3 length equals 14 residues. Germline loops: CDR1 LNHDA, CDR2 SQIVND (reference sequence). CDR3 amino acids: CASMGRDGADTQYF. In DNA form, the CDR3 reads TGTGCCAGTATGGGCAGGGACGGCGCAGATACGCAGTATTTT.

This clonotype came up a few times. The genes are TRBV9 and TRBJ2-3; D not certain. V was shortened by 1 base and J by 3 bases, with 12 bases between the two germline ends. Germline CDR1 SGDLS, CDR2 YYNGEE. This CDR3 is 15 amino acids long. CDR3 residues: CASSVQPLGTDTQYF. CDR3 nucleotide sequence: TGTGCCAGCAGCGTACAGCCCTTGGGAACAGATACGCAGTATTTT.

This chain links TRBV30 with TRBJ2-1; TRBD2 aligns across 9 bases. Per the germline V gene, CDR1 is GTSNPN and CDR2 is SVGIG (reference sequence). J gave up 4 bases and V 3 bases, and 7 bases lay outside the gene matches. This CDR3 has 15 residues. The CDR3 nucleotides are TGTGCCTGGAGGAAATCTAGCGGGGTATACAATGAGCAGTTCTTC. This gives the protein CAWRKSSGVYNEQFF.

The genes are TRBV9 and TRBJ2-7, with 9 bases matching TRBD1. Trimming at V came to 3 bases and at J to 6 bases, leaving 10 bases not matched to a gene. This CDR3 contains 15 residues. Germline V lookup: CDR1 SGDLS, CDR2 YYNGEE. CDR3 DNA sequence: TGTGCCAGCAGCGCTACAGGGGGCGTATCGTCCGAGCAGTACGTC. Translated, it gives CASSATGGVSSEQYV.

The gene calls are TRBV24-1 and TRBJ2-3; 10 positions agree with TRBD1. With V trimmed by 7 bases and J by 5 bases, 11 bases remained unmatched. CDR1 is KGHDR and CDR2 is SFDVKD in the germline V gene. The length of the CDR3 is 16 residues. This CDR3 reads CATRETGTGVQDTQYF. The CDR3 nucleotides read TGTGCCACCAGGGAGACGGGGACAGGGGTTCAAGATACGCAGTATTTT.

V gene TRBV11-2 combines with J gene TRBJ2-5; the match to TRBD1 covers 9 bases. This CDR3 is built from 14 residues. In germline, CDR1 is SGHAT, CDR2 FQNNGV. The trim removed 6 bases at V and 2 bases at J, leaving 4 bases unmatched. In DNA, the CDR3 is TGTGCCAGCAGGCACGGGACAGGGCAAGAGACCCAGTACTTC. This codes for CASRHGTGQETQYF.

This clonotype has a handful of counts. This chain joins TRBV10-3 and TRBJ1-1; a weak D match, TRBD1 (6 bases). V was shortened by 3 bases and J by 8 bases, with 10 bases between the two germline ends. The germline gives CDR1 ENHRY, CDR2 SYGVKD. This CDR3 comprises 12 residues. The CDR3 spells CAISDFGQEAFF. CDR3 bases: TGTGCCATCAGTGACTTTGGACAGGAAGCTTTCTTT.

This rearrangement joins TRBV6-2 or TRBV6-3 to TRBJ2-7; perhaps TRBD1 as D (5 bases). The germline V gene encodes CDR1 MNHEY and CDR2 SVGEGT. V was clipped by 6 bases and J by 0 bases, with 9 bases between them. This CDR3 is built from 13 residues. CDR3 sequence reads: CASSRQISYEQYV. CDR3 bases: TGTGCCAGCAGCAGACAGATCTCCTACGAGCAGTACGTC.

The gene calls are TRBV7-2 and TRBJ1-2; no firm D call. CDR3 length: 12 amino acids. CDR1 and CDR2 (germline): SGHTA, FQGNSA. V gave up 5 bases and J gave up 4 bases, with 8 bases separating them. In DNA, the CDR3 is TGTGCCAGCAGCGACCAGTTCTATGGCTACACCTTC. This encodes CASSDQFYGYTF. The full variable domain, in which reference TRBV7-2 and TRBJ1-2 provide the parts outside the CDR3, is GAGVSQSPSNKVTEKGKDVELRCDPISGHTALYWYRQSLGQGLEFLIYFQGNSAPDKSGLPSDRFSAERTGGSVSTLTIQRTQQEDSAVYLCASSDQFYGYTFGSGTRLTVV.

The chain links TRBV7-9 to TRBJ1-2, with a tentative D call TRBD1 (5 bases). Trimming left V 4 bases short and J 6 bases short, with 9 bases between. Germline CDR1 reads SEHNR; CDR2 reads FQNEAQ (reference sequence). The CDR3 sequence is 12 residues long. CDR3 region: CASSYDSHGYTF. Here the CDR3 DNA reads TGTGCCAGCAGCTATGACAGCCATGGCTACACCTTC.

This chain uses TRBV6-1 with TRBJ1-6, with TRBD1 matching over 9 bases. CDR1 and CDR2 from the germline V gene are MNHNS and SASEGT. The CDR3 length is 15 residues. Unmatched junction bases numbered 10, after V lost 8 bases and J lost 8 bases. In nucleotides, the CDR3 is TGTGCCAGCGGGAGACTAGGACAGGGGTATTCACCCCTCCACTTT. The encoded protein is CASGRLGQGYSPLHF.

This CDR3 is CSARGQGAYGYTF. The DNA of the CDR3 is TGCAGTGCTAGGGGCCAGGGGGCCTATGGCTACACCTTC. The rearrangement links TRBV20-1 to TRBJ1-2; 8 nucleotides line up with TRBD1. The CDR3 extends over 13 amino acids. The V segment lost 3 bases and the J segment 4 bases; nucleotides outside the gene matches: 4. CDR1 is DFQATT and CDR2 is SNEGSKA in the germline V gene (reference sequence).

This clonotype turned up a few times. The chain joins TRBV10-3 to TRBJ2-2; TRBD1 might be the D (5 bases). V was cut by 0 bases and J by 3 bases, with 11 bases left in between. This CDR3 comprises 16 residues. CDR1 ENHRY and CDR2 SYGVKD come from the germline V gene. In DNA, the CDR3 is TGTGCCATCAGTGAGTCCTGGGGCACCGACACCGGGGAGCTGTTTTTT. Protein product: CAISESWGTDTGELFF.

The sample holds a few counts of this clonotype. The V call is TRBV6-5, the J call TRBJ1-2, with D maybe TRBD1 (6 bases). Germline V gene sequence: CDR1 MNHEY, CDR2 SVGAGI. The CDR3 covers 13 residues. V lost 0 bases, J lost 8 bases, and 10 bases lay in between. CDR3 coding DNA: TGTGCCAGCAGTTACTCTCGGGGGCGCGGCTACACCTTC. The encoded protein is CASSYSRGRGYTF.

This clonotype was observed a handful of times. The rearrangement uses TRBV29-1 and TRBJ2-7, with 9 bases lining up with TRBD1. The germline gives CDR1 SQVTM, CDR2 ANQGSEA. This CDR3 has 13 residues. V lost 7 bases and J lost 2; bases outside the gene matches: 6. The CDR3: CSALGTGTYEQYF. CDR3 DNA sequence: TGCAGCGCTCTTGGGACAGGGACCTACGAGCAGTACTTC.

The chain has TRBV27 and TRBJ1-6; D is perhaps TRBD1 (6 bases). The CDR3 has 19 amino acids. CDR1 is MNHEY, CDR2 SMNVEV, per germline (reference sequence). Trimming left V 0 bases short and J 0 bases short, with 15 bases between. CDR3 sequence (DNA): TGTGCCAGCAGTTTATCCATCAGGGGCACTAGCTCCTATAATTCACCCCTCCACTTT. Protein sequence: CASSLSIRGTSSYNSPLHF.